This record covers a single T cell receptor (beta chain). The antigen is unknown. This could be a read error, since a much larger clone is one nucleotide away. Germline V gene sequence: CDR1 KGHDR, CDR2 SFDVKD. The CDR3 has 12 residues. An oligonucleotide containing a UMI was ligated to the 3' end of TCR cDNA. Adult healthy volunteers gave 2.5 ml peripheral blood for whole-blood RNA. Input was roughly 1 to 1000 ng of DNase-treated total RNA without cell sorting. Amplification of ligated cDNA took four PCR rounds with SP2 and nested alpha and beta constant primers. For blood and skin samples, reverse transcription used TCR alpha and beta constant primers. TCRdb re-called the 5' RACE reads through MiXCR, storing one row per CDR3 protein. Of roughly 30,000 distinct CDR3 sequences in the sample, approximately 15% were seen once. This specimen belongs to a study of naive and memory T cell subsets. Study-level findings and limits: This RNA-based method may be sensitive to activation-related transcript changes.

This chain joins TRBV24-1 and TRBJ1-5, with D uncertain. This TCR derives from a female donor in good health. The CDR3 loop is CATELCNQPKHF. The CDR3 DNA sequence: TGTGCCACAGAATTGTGCAATCAGCCCAAGCATTTT.